The T cell receptor (beta chain) under discussion was sequenced for a study of technical replicates of blood from four donors. Here immunoSEQ multiplex PCR was the method, and the copy in TCRdb shows in-frame clones only, minus some. The sample yields some 48,000 clones, 80% to 95% seen once. Germline CDR1 reads MGHRA; CDR2 reads YSYEKL. The CDR3 has 14 amino acids. V was shortened by 3 bases and J by 5 bases, with 11 bases between the two germline ends. This chain uses TRBV4-1 with TRBJ2-1; D not resolved. The sample was PBMCs. The receptor's source is a human donor in good health. Some clones in this sample may be carry-over from other donors' samples. The CDR3 here is CASSQSAYDNEQFF. The CDR3 DNA reads as TGCGCCAGCAGCCAGAGCGCCTACGACAATGAGCAGTTCTTC.